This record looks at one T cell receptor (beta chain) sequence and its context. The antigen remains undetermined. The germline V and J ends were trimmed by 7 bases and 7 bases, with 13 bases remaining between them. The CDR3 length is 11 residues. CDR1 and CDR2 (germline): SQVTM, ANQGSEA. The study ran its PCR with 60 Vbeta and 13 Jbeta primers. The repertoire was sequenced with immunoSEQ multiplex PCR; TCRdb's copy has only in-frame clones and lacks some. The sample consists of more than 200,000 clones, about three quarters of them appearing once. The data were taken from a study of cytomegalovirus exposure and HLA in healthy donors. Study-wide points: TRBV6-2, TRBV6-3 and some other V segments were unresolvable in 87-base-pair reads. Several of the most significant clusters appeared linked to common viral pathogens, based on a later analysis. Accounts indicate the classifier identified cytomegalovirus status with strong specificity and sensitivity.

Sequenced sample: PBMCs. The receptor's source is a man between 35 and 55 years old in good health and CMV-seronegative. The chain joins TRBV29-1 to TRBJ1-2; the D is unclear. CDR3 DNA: TGCAGCGCACTCCGAGGTGGTGGCTACACCTTC. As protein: CSALRGGGYTF. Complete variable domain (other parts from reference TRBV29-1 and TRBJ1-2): SAVISQKPSRDICQRGTSLTIQCQVDSQVTMMFWYRQQPGQSLTLIATANQGSEATYESGFVIDKFPISRPNLTFSTLTVSNMSPEDSSIYLCSALRGGGYTFGSGTRLTVV.